This T cell receptor (beta chain) comes out of a study of immune evolution from preneoplasia to lung adenocarcinoma. CDR1 DFQATT and CDR2 SNEGSKA come from the germline V gene (reference sequence). This CDR3 contains 11 residues. V was shortened by 6 bases and J by 5 bases, with 10 bases between the two germline ends. The table came from immunoSEQ multiplex PCR; TCRdb's copy has only in-frame clones and leaves some out. The repertoire holds approximately 6,600 clones, approximately 89% seen once, with about 4.4% in the top ten. Sequenced sample: FFPE invasive lung adenocarcinoma tissue. The chain is built from TRBV20-1 and TRBJ1-2; no reliable D call. The TCR sequence derives from a person between 45 and 75 years old with lung adenocarcinoma. DNA for the CDR3: TGCAGTGCCCATGGACGATATGGCTACACCTTC. Translated: CSAHGRYGYTF.